Below, 25 T cell receptor beta chains from the same sample are listed, as sequenced in a study of blood T cell repertoires in COVID-19. Method: immunoSEQ multiplex PCR; TCRdb's copy keeps in-frame clones and lacks some. Among about 190,000 clones, roughly 89% were seen once, and the ten largest hold roughly 6.7%. Input material: peripheral blood. Source of these receptors: a man aged 40-49 years with acute or convalescent COVID-19.

The chain employs TRBV6-5 and TRBJ1-5; 8 bases map to TRBD1. The CDR3 has 16 amino acids. Germline V gene sequence: CDR1 MNHEY, CDR2 SVGAGI. With V trimmed by 4 bases and J by 10 bases, 15 bases remained unmatched. In DNA form, the CDR3 reads TGTGCCAGCAGTTCCCTTAACAGGGGGGACAGGCCTCCCCAGCATTTT. Protein sequence: CASSSLNRGDRPPQHF.

V usage is TRBV6-5 and J usage is TRBJ1-1; a possible D gene is TRBD1 (6 bases). V was pared by 1 base and J by 6 bases, with 9 bases between. This CDR3 has 13 amino acids. Germline lookup yields CDR1 MNHEY and CDR2 SVGAGI. In DNA form, the CDR3 reads TGTGCCAGCAGTTACTTACAGGGTCCTGAAGCTTTCTTT. Translated: CASSYLQGPEAFF.

The rearrangement uses TRBV19 and TRBJ2-7; TRBD1 agrees at 8 bases. CDR1 and CDR2 from the germline V gene are LNHDA and SQIVND (reference sequence). The CDR3 has 13 amino acids. The junction had 3 bases not matched to a gene; V was cut back by 5 bases and J by 3 bases. CDR3 residues: CASSRQGIYEQYF. CDR3 nucleotide sequence: TGTGCCAGTAGTCGACAGGGGATCTACGAGCAGTACTTC.

DNA for the CDR3: TGTGCCAGCAGCCTCGGACTAGCGGGGTGGGAAGAGACCCAGTACTTC. As protein: CASSLGLAGWEETQYF. This chain links TRBV5-4 with TRBJ2-5; 12 nucleotides match TRBD2. The junction had 7 bases not matched to a gene; V was cut back by 4 bases and J by 3 bases. The length of the CDR3 is 16 residues. Germline V lookup: CDR1 SGHNT, CDR2 YYREEE (reference sequence).

This clone was picked up a small number of times. CDR3 amino acids: CASSFLSSYEQYF. The CDR3 DNA sequence: TGTGCCAGCAGTTTCTTGAGCTCCTACGAGCAGTACTTC. The V call is TRBV27, the J call TRBJ2-7, with unresolved D. CDR1 and CDR2 (germline): MNHEY, SMNVEV (reference sequence). The V and J ends lost 3 bases and 0 bases respectively, with 6 bases between them. The CDR3 has 13 residues.

The genes are TRBV4-1 and TRBJ1-1, with D unresolved. CDR3 length: 14 residues. Germline CDR1 MGHRA, CDR2 YSYEKL. Trimming left V 1 base short and J 4 bases short, with 10 bases between. The CDR3 loop is CASSQVMGGTEAFF. DNA of the CDR3: TGCGCCAGCAGCCAAGTTATGGGAGGCACTGAAGCTTTCTTT.

This sequence joins TRBV30 and TRBJ1-6; D is ambiguous. This CDR3 has 12 residues. Germline V gene data show CDR1 as GTSNPN and CDR2 as SVGIG (reference sequence). V was trimmed by 6 bases and J by 7 bases, leaving 10 bases between them. The chain's CDR3 is CACFMGNSPLHF. CDR3 nucleotide sequence: TGTGCCTGTTTTATGGGCAATTCACCCCTCCACTTT.

J is TRBJ2-1 and V is TRBV29-1, with D possibly being TRBD2 (5 bases). The germline V gene encodes CDR1 SQVTM and CDR2 ANQGSEA. The CDR3 is made up of 13 amino acids. V gave up 7 bases and J gave up 4 bases, with 14 bases separating them. CDR3 bases: TGCAGCGCAGTGGGGTCGGGGTACAATGAGCAGTTCTTC. Translating it yields CSAVGSGYNEQFF.

The rearrangement uses TRBV5-4 and TRBJ1-1, with unresolved D. The CDR3 runs 13 residues. Germline V gene sequence: CDR1 SGHNT, CDR2 YYREEE (reference sequence). V lost 4 bases to trimming and J lost 1 base, with 8 bases between them. The CDR3 DNA follows: TGTGCCAGCAGCCCCTCAGGGAACACTGAAGCTTTCTTT. Amino acid sequence: CASSPSGNTEAFF.

The chain links TRBV14 to TRBJ2-5; a possible D gene is TRBD2 (7 bases). The germline V gene encodes CDR1 SGHDN and CDR2 FVKESK. The CDR3 is 16 residues long. V shed 4 bases and J shed 4 bases, with 19 bases lying between them. In DNA form, the CDR3 reads TGTGCCAGCAGCCGGACCTTGGGGGGGGCTGGAGAGACCCAGTACTTC. It yields the protein CASSRTLGGAGETQYF.

The chain joins TRBV21-1 to TRBJ1-6; the table's TRBD1 call for D was not verified on the DNA. TRBV21-1 is classified as a pseudogene. There are 23 residues in the CDR3. The CDR3 loop is CASSKKPHPYPGQGSYVGSPLHF. CDR3 coding DNA: TGTGCCAGCAGCAAAAAACCCCACCCCTACCCGGGACAGGGGAGTTATGTCGGTTCACCCCTCCACTTT.

CDR3 bases: TGTGCCAGCCGCGGACAGGTCTATGGCTACACCTTC. Protein sequence: CASRGQVYGYTF. This rearrangement joins TRBV9 to TRBJ1-2; 7 nucleotides align to TRBD1. V gave up 7 bases and J gave up 4 bases; unmatched junction bases: 4. Germline V CDR1 and CDR2: SGDLS, YYNGEE. CDR3 length equals 12 residues.

This rearrangement joins TRBV7-9 to TRBJ2-1; a possible D gene is TRBD2 (5 bases). This CDR3 contains 14 residues. Germline assignment: CDR1 SEHNR and CDR2 FQNEAQ (reference sequence). The V end was cut by 5 bases, the J end by 9 bases, with 17 bases between. CDR3 residues: CASSPLTGKGEQFF. The CDR3 DNA follows: TGTGCCAGCAGCCCTTTAACCGGGAAGGGTGAGCAGTTCTTC.

The chain couples TRBV7-2 to TRBJ1-2; 9 bases are a match to TRBD1. The CDR3 has 15 residues. CDR1 is SGHTA and CDR2 is FQGNSA in the germline V gene. The junction had 4 bases not matched to a gene; V was cut back by 4 bases and J by 1 base. Here the CDR3 reads CASSSPGQGNYGYTF. The CDR3 DNA reads as TGTGCCAGCAGCTCACCGGGACAGGGTAACTATGGCTACACCTTC. Full variable domain (remainder filled in from reference TRBV7-2 and TRBJ1-2): GAGVSQSPSNKVTEKGKDVELRCDPISGHTALYWYRQSLGQGLEFLIYFQGNSAPDKSGLPSDRFSAERTGGSVSTLTIQRTQQEDSAVYLCASSSPGQGNYGYTFGSGTRLTVV.

This chain connects TRBV10-3 to TRBJ1-4; 8 bases agree with TRBD1. Germline lookup yields CDR1 ENHRY and CDR2 SYGVKD. The length of the CDR3 is 14 residues. V dropped 3 bases and J dropped 8; count of bases not matched to a gene: 5. CDR3 loop: CAISETGGNEKLFF. In DNA form, the CDR3 reads TGTGCCATCAGTGAAACAGGGGGGAACGAAAAACTGTTTTTT.

This clone occurred a few times. The CDR3 protein is CASMQGLGGYTF. CDR3 DNA: TGTGCCAGCATGCAGGGTCTAGGAGGCTACACCTTC. V gene TRBV28 combines with J gene TRBJ1-2, with a tentative D call TRBD1 (5 bases). With 7 bases removed from V and 8 bases from J, the gap between germline ends came to 14 bases. Germline-derived CDR1 and CDR2 are MDHEN and SYDVKM. This CDR3 is 12 amino acids long.

This clone appeared a single time. CDR3 region: CASPECQETQYF. The CDR3 bases are TGTGCCAGCCCAGAATGTCAAGAGACCCAGTACTTC. J is TRBJ2-5 and V is TRBV18; D uncertain. This CDR3 spans 12 amino acids. Germline V CDR1 and CDR2: KGHSH, LQKENI. V shed 8 bases and J shed 2 bases, with 9 bases lying between them.

Comments on this clone: Other DNA sequences in this sample translate to the same CDR3. The rearrangement links TRBV5-1 to TRBJ1-1; 8 bases align to TRBD1. The length of the CDR3 is 14 residues. V lost 4 bases, J lost 5 bases, and 7 bases stayed unmatched. Looked up from germline, CDR1 is SGHRS and CDR2 is YFSETQ. The CDR3 reads CASSPGQGGTEAFF. In DNA, the CDR3 is TGCGCCAGCAGCCCCGGACAGGGAGGGACTGAAGCTTTCTTT.

The genes are TRBV5-1 and TRBJ2-5; 8 bases line up with TRBD2. V lost 3 bases to trimming and J lost 8 bases; unmatched junction nucleotides: 12. Germline values: CDR1 SGHRS, CDR2 YFSETQ. The CDR3 totals 15 residues. The CDR3 here is CASSSVGRGGLTQYF. For the CDR3, the DNA is TGCGCCAGCAGCTCCGTGGGACGGGGGGGCCTTACCCAGTACTTC.

This chain connects TRBV7-2 to TRBJ1-4, with D possibly being TRBD1 (6 bases). The CDR3 length is 14 residues. V lost 9 bases and J 2 bases, leaving 13 bases between the germline ends. In germline, CDR1 is SGHTA, CDR2 FQGNSA. CDR3 sequence: CASIPGGTNEKLFF. The CDR3 nucleotides are TGTGCCAGTATCCCGGGGGGCACTAATGAAAAACTGTTTTTT.

V usage is TRBV5-4 and J usage is TRBJ1-4, with D hard to call. The germline V and J ends were trimmed by 5 bases and 0 bases, with 8 bases remaining between them. The CDR3 is 14 amino acids. CDR1 and CDR2 (germline): SGHNT, YYREEE (reference sequence). CDR3 protein: CASSQDATNEKLFF. The DNA for the CDR3 is TGTGCCAGCAGTCAGGATGCAACTAATGAAAAACTGTTTTTT.

The chain has TRBV28 and TRBJ2-2; 7 bases align to TRBD2. The CDR3 covers 14 residues. The germline V gene encodes CDR1 MDHEN and CDR2 SYDVKM. J lost 2 bases, V lost 6 bases, and 3 bases had no gene match. The CDR3 sequence is CASSSGTNTGELFF. The CDR3 bases are TGTGCCAGCAGCAGCGGGACTAACACCGGGGAGCTGTTTTTT.

The rearrangement joins TRBV5-6 to TRBJ2-5; tentative D call: TRBD1 (5 bases). CDR1 SGHDT and CDR2 YYEEEE come from the germline V gene. There are 14 residues in the CDR3. Trimming stripped 0 bases from V and 1 base from J, with 7 bases between. The CDR3 nucleotides are TGTGCCAGCAGCTTGGTAGGGGCCCAAGAGACCCAGTACTTC. Encoded protein: CASSLVGAQETQYF. The variable domain in full, with the rest retrieved from reference TRBV5-6 and TRBJ2-5, is DAGVTQSPTHLIKTRGQQVTLRCSPKSGHDTVSWYQQALGQGPQFIFQYYEEEERQRGNFPDRFSGHQFPNYSSELNVNALLLGDSALYLCASSLVGAQETQYFGPGTRLLVL.

The V call is TRBV7-2, the J call TRBJ2-2; the match to TRBD1 covers 12 bases. The germline V gene encodes CDR1 SGHTA and CDR2 FQGNSA. The V segment lost 5 bases and the J segment 3 bases; nucleotides outside the gene matches: 4. This CDR3 has 16 residues. The CDR3 DNA reads as TGTGCCAGCAGCGGGGGACAGGGGGCGGACACCGGGGAGCTGTTTTTT. This gives the protein CASSGGQGADTGELFF.

This clone was found once. The chain couples TRBV27 to TRBJ2-3, with D unclear. The V end lost 3 bases, the J end lost 5 bases, and 15 bases lay between the germline ends. Germline lookup yields CDR1 MNHEY and CDR2 SMNVEV (reference sequence). This CDR3 has 15 residues. CDR3 sequence (DNA): TGTGCCAGCAGTTTCCCACGAACAACCATAGATACGCAGTATTTT. Residues: CASSFPRTTIDTQYF.